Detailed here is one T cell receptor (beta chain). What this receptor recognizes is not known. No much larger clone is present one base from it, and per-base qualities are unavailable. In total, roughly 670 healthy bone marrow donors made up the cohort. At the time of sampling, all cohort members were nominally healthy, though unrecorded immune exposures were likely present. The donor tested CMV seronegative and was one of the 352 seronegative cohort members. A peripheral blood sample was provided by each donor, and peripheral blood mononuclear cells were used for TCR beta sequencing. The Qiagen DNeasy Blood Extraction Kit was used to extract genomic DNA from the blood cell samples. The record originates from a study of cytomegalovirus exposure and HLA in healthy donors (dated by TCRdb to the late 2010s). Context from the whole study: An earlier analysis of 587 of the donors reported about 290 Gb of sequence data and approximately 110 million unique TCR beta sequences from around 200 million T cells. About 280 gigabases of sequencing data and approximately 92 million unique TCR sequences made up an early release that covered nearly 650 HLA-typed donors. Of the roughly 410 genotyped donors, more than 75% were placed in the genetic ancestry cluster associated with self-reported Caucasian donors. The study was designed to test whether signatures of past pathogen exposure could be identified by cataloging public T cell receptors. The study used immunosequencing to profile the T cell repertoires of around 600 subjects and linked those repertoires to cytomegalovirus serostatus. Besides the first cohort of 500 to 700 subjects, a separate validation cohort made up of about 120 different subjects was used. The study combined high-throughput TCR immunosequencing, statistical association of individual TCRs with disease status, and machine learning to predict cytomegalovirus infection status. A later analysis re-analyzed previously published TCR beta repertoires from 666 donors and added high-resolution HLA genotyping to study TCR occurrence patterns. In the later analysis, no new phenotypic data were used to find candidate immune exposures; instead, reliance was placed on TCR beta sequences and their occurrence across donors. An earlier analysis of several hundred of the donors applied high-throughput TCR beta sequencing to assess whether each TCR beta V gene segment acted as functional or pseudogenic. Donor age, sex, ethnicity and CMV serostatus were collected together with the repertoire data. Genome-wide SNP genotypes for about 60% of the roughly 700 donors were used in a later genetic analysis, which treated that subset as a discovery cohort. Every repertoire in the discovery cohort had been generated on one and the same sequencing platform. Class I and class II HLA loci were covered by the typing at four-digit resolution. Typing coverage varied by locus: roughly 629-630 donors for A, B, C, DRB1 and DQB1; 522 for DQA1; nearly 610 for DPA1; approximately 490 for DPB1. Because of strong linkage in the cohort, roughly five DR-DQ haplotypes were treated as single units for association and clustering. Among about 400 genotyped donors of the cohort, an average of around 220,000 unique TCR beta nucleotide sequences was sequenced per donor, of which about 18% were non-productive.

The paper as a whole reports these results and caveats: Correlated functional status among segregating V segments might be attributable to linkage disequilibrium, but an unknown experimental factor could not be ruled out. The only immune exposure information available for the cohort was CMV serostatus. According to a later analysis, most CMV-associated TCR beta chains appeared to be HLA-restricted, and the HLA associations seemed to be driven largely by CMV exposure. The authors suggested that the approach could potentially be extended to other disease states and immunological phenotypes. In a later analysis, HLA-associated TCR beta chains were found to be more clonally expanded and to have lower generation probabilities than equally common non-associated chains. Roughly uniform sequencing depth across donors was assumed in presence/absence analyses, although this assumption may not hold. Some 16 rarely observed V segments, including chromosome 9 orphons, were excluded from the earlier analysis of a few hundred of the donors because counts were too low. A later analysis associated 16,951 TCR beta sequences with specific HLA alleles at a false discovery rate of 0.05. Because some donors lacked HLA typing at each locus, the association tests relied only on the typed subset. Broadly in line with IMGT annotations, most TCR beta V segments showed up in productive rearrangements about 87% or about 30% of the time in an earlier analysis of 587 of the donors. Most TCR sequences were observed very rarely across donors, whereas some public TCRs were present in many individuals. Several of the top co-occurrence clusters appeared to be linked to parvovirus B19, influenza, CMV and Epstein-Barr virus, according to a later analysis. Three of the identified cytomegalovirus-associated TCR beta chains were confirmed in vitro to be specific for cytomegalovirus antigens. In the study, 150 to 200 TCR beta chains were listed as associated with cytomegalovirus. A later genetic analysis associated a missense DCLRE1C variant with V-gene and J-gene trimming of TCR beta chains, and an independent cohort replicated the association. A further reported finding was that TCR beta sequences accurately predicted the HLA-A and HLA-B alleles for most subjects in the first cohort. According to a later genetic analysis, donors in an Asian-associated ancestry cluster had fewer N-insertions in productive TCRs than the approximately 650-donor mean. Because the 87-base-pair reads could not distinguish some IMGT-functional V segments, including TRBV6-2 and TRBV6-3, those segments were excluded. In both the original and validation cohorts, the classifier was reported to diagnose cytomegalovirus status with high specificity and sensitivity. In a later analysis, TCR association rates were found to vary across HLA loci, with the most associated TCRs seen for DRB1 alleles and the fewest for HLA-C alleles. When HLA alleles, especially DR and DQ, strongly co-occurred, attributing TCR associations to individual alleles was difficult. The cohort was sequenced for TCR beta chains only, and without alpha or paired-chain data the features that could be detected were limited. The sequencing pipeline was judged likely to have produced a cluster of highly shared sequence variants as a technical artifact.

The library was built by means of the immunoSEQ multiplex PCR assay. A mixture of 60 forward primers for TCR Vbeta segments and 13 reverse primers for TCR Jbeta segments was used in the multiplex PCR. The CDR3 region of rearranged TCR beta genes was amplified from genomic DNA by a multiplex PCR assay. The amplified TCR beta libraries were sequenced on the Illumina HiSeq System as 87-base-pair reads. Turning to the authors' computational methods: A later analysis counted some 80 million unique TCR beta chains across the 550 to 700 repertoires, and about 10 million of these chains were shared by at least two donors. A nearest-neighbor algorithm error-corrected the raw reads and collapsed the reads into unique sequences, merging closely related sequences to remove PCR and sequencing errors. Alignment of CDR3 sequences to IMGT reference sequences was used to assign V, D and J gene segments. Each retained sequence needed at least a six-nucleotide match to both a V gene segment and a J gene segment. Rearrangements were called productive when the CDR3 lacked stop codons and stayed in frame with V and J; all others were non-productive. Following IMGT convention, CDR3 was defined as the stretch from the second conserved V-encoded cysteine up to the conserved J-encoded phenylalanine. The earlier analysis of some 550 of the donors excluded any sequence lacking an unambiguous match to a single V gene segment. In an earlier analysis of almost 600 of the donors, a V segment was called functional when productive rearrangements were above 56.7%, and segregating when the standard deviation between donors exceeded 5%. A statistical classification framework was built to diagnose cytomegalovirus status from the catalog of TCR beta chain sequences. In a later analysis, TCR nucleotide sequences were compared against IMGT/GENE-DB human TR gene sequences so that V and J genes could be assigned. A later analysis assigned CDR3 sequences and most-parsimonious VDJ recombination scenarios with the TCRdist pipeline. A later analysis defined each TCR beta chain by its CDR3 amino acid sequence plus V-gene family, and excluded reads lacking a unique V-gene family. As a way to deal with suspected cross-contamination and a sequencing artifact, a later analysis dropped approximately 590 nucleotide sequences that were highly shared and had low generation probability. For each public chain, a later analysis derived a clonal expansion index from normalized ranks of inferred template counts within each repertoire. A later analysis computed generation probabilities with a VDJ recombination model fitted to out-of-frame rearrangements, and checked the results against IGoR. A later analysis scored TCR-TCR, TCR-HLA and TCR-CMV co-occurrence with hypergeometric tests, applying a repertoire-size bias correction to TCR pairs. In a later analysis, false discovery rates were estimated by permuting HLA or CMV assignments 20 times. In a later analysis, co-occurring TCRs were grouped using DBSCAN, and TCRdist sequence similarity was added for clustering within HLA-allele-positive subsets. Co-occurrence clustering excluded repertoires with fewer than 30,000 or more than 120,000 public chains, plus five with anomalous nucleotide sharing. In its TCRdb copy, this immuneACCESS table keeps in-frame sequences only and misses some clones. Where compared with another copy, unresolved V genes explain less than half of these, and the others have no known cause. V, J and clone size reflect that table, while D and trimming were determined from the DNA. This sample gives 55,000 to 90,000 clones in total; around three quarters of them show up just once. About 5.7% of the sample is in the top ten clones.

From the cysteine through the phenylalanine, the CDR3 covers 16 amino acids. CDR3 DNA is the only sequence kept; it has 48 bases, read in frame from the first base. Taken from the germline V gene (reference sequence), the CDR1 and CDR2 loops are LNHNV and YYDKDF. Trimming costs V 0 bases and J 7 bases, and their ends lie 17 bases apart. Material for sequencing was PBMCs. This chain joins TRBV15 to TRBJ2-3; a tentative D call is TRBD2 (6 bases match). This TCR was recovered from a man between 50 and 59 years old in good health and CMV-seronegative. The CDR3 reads CATSRDPLARGNTQYF. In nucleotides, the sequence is TGTGCCACCAGCAGAGATCCACTAGCTCGGGGGAATACGCAGTATTTT. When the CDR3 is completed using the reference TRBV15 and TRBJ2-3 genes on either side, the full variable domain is DAMVIQNPRYQVTQFGKPVTLSCSQTLNHNVMYWYQQKSSQAPKLLFHYYDKDFNNEADTPDNFQSRRPNTSFCFLDIRSPGLGDTAMYLCATSRDPLARGNTQYFGPGTRLTVL.